This TCR beta chain derives from a study of cytomegalovirus exposure and HLA in healthy donors. General study results and limits: Specificity for CMV antigens was confirmed in vitro for a few of the CMV-associated chains. As was reported, the classifier diagnosed cytomegalovirus status with high specificity and sensitivity.

Germline lookup yields CDR1 MDHEN and CDR2 SYDVKM. V dropped 3 bases and J dropped 8 bases, with 10 bases sitting between them. The CDR3 totals 12 residues. A remark on this clone: The antigen is not known.

Assay: immunoSEQ multiplex PCR; the TCRdb copy retains only in-frame clones and omits some. The data show about 110,000 clones, approximately 91% seen once. The receptor was isolated from a woman aged 18-35 years in good health and CMV-seronegative. Sequenced material: PBMCs. The gene calls are TRBV28 and TRBJ1-1, with D tentatively TRBD1 (5 bases). The CDR3 DNA reads TGTGCCAGCAGTTTGGGGGGAGAGGAAGCTTTCTTT. Protein sequence: CASSLGGEEAFF.